Each of the 18 T cell receptor beta chains below was sequenced from the same sample in a study of blood T cell repertoires in COVID-19. Using immunoSEQ multiplex PCR, the repertoire was profiled, and TCRdb retains in-frame clones only, with some absent. The table includes approximately 390,000 clones, roughly 89% detected once. The sequenced sample consisted of peripheral blood. Receptor source: a man aged 18 to 30 with active or convalescent COVID-19.

V usage is TRBV19 and J usage is TRBJ2-7; D perhaps matches TRBD1 (5 bases). V gave up 3 bases and J gave up 4 bases, with 10 bases separating them. Germline V gene sequence: CDR1 LNHDA, CDR2 SQIVND (reference sequence). This CDR3 comprises 13 residues. CDR3 sequence reads: CASSMSQGYEQYF. The DNA for the CDR3 is TGTGCCAGTAGTATGTCCCAGGGTTACGAGCAGTACTTC.

The J gene is TRBJ2-2, the V gene TRBV7-2; 8 bases agree with TRBD1. Germline-derived CDR1 and CDR2 are SGHTA and FQGNSA. The CDR3 runs 17 residues. With 1 base clipped from V and 4 bases from J, the junction kept 8 bases outside the gene matches. For the CDR3, the DNA is TGTGCCAGCAGCTTAGACTGGCAGGGGGCGCTCACCGGGGAGCTGTTTTTT. Amino acids: CASSLDWQGALTGELFF.

The chain carries TRBV19 and TRBJ2-7; TRBD1 matches at 7 bases. Trimming cost V 5 bases and J 4 bases; bases outside gene matches: 8. Germline V gene sequence: CDR1 LNHDA, CDR2 SQIVND (reference sequence). The CDR3 loop spans 14 amino acids. The CDR3 nucleotides are TGTGCCAGTAGTGCCACGACAGGGTCGTACGAGCAGTACTTC. It yields the protein CASSATTGSYEQYF.

V gene TRBV5-5 combines with J gene TRBJ2-5, with D unresolved. The germline V and J ends were trimmed by 5 bases and 2 bases, with 10 bases remaining between them. This CDR3 region has 13 residues. Germline CDR1 reads SGHKS; CDR2 reads YYEKEE (reference sequence). CDR3 DNA sequence: TGTGCCAGCAGACCTGCCAGTCAAGAGACCCAGTACTTC. Its translation is CASRPASQETQYF.

The gene calls are TRBV25-1 and TRBJ2-1, with TRBD2 matching over 10 bases. The germline CDR1 and CDR2 sequences are MGHDK and SYGVNS. V lost 3 bases and J lost 4; bases outside the gene matches: 3. The CDR3 is 15 residues long. The DNA for the CDR3 is TGTGCCAGCAGTGACTTACTAGCGGGGTACAATGAGCAGTTCTTC. This encodes CASSDLLAGYNEQFF.

The V gene is TRBV14, the J gene TRBJ2-1, with D hard to call. The germline gives CDR1 SGHDN, CDR2 FVKESK. V was trimmed by 6 bases and J by 8 bases, leaving 8 bases between them. This CDR3 is 11 amino acids long. The CDR3 is CASRHTYEQFF. CDR3 nucleotide sequence: TGTGCCAGCAGGCACACGTATGAGCAGTTCTTC.

V is TRBV5-6 and J is TRBJ1-1, with D possibly matching TRBD1 (6 bases). Germline V gene sequence: CDR1 SGHDT, CDR2 YYEEEE. Trimming cost V 0 bases and J 10 bases, with 10 bases left between them. The CDR3 covers 12 residues. In DNA form, the CDR3 reads TGTGCCAGCAGCTTGGACAGGGATGGAGCTTTCTTT. The encoded protein is CASSLDRDGAFF.

The chain uses TRBV6-2 or TRBV6-3 and TRBJ1-2; TRBD1 aligns across 11 bases. Unmatched junction bases numbered 13, after V lost 5 bases and J lost 2 bases. The CDR3 runs 18 residues. Germline values: CDR1 MNHEY, CDR2 SVGEGT. CDR3 region: CASSDGTGGAVLNYGYTF. The CDR3 nucleotides read TGTGCCAGCAGTGACGGGACAGGGGGAGCTGTTTTAAACTATGGCTACACCTTC.

CDR3 loop: CAWQQGVSGNTIYF. The DNA for the CDR3 is TGTGCCTGGCAACAGGGTGTCTCTGGAAACACCATATATTTT. The J gene is TRBJ1-3, the V gene TRBV30, with D tentatively TRBD1 (6 bases). V gave up 5 bases and J gave up 0 bases, with 11 bases separating them. CDR3 length: 14 residues. CDR1 GTSNPN and CDR2 SVGIG come from the germline V gene (reference sequence).

This chain joins TRBV30 and TRBJ2-3; D possibly corresponds to TRBD1 (5 bases). V was trimmed by 4 bases and J by 5 bases, leaving 13 bases between them. CDR3 size: 13 residues. Germline CDR1 reads GTSNPN; CDR2 reads SVGIG (reference sequence). In DNA, the CDR3 is TGTGCCTGGACTGGGGCCACCCGAGATACGCAGTATTTT. Protein sequence: CAWTGATRDTQYF. The entire variable domain, with the rest obtained from reference TRBV30 and TRBJ2-3, is as follows: SQTIHQWPATLVQPVGSPLSLECTVEGTSNPNLYWYRQAAGRGLQLLFYSVGIGQISSEVPQNLSASRPQDRQFILSSKKLLLSDSGFYLCAWTGATRDTQYFGPGTRLTVL.

In nucleotides, the CDR3 is TGTGCCAGCAGCCGGGGGGGATACGAGCAGTACTTC. This codes for CASSRGGYEQYF. This chain connects TRBV5-4 to TRBJ2-7; 8 nucleotides align to TRBD2. Trimming at V came to 4 bases and at J to 4 bases, leaving 1 base not matched to a gene. Germline V lookup: CDR1 SGHNT, CDR2 YYREEE (reference sequence). This CDR3 region has 12 residues.

The rearrangement links TRBV5-6 to TRBJ2-7; 7 bases map to TRBD1. The CDR3 loop spans 13 amino acids. Germline V gene lookup returns CDR1 SGHDT and CDR2 YYEEEE. After removal of 1 base from V and 5 bases from J, the junction contained 3 bases not matched to a gene. The CDR3 is CASSLTGTDEQYF. The CDR3 nucleotides read TGTGCCAGCAGCTTGACCGGGACAGACGAGCAGTACTTC.

The chain uses TRBV4-1 and TRBJ2-3; D unclear. V lost 0 bases and J 1 base, leaving 8 bases between the germline ends. Germline CDR1 MGHRA, CDR2 YSYEKL. The CDR3 has 15 residues. The CDR3 loop reads CASSQDIVGTDTQYF. The CDR3 nucleotides are TGCGCCAGCAGCCAAGATATTGTCGGCACAGATACGCAGTATTTT.

This clone has just a few counts. The CDR3 spells CASSAYLRDRGGEQYF. In DNA form, the CDR3 reads TGTGCCAGCAGTGCCTACCTTCGGGACAGGGGCGGCGAGCAGTACTTC. J is TRBJ2-7 and V is TRBV2; 10 nucleotides line up with TRBD1. V lost 4 bases and J lost 6; bases outside the gene matches: 12. The V gene's germline CDR1 is SNHLY and CDR2 FYNNEI. CDR3 length equals 16 residues.

This clone was counted a single time. The J gene is TRBJ1-5, the V gene TRBV3-1 (or the pseudogene TRBV3-2); 8 positions match TRBD1. The germline V gene encodes CDR1 LGHDT and CDR2 YNNKEL (reference sequence). Unmatched junction bases numbered 6, after V lost 2 bases and J lost 6 bases. CDR3 size: 15 residues. The CDR3 DNA reads as TGTGCCAGCAGCCAATCTGGACAGGGCGGTCAGCCCCAGCATTTT. Encoded protein: CASSQSGQGGQPQHF.

The chain employs TRBV19 and TRBJ2-1, with TRBD2 identical over 11 bases. Germline V gene lookup returns CDR1 LNHDA and CDR2 SQIVND (reference sequence). The CDR3 length is 15 residues. V was clipped by 7 bases and J by 6 bases; unmatched bases: 8. The DNA of the CDR3 is TGTGCCAGTACCCTTCTAGCGGGGGGCCTCAATGAGCAGTTCTTC. Its protein product is CASTLLAGGLNEQFF.

The CDR3: CAISPSGTSETQYF. The CDR3 DNA reads as TGTGCCATCAGTCCCAGCGGGACATCAGAGACCCAGTACTTC. V and J are TRBV10-3 and TRBJ2-5; D may be TRBD2 (7 bases). Trimming took 5 bases from V and 4 from J, leaving 14 bases between them. CDR1 is ENHRY and CDR2 is SYGVKD in the germline V gene. This CDR3 has 14 amino acids.

The V call is TRBV27, the J call TRBJ2-1; D is uncertain. The V gene's germline CDR1 is MNHEY and CDR2 SMNVEV (reference sequence). The CDR3 has 17 residues. Trimming took 3 bases from V and 1 from J, leaving 16 bases between them. The CDR3 DNA is TGTGCCAGCAGTTTTGGGTCGGGTCGGAAGTCCTACAATGAGCAGTTCTTC. Encoded protein: CASSFGSGRKSYNEQFF.